A single sample is the source of the 22 T cell receptor beta chains below, sequenced in a study of T cells in Graves' hyperthyroidism and ophthalmopathy. TCR beta CDR3 region amplification was performed from RNA transcripts. HTBI primers were employed in a first-round RT-PCR of the TCR CDR3. TCRdb re-called the multiplex PCR reads through MiXCR, storing one row per CDR3 protein. Of hundreds of thousands of distinct CDR3 sequences in the sample, around 15% were seen once. Sequencing input: blood. These receptors all stem from a woman aged 18-30 years with Graves' hyperthyroidism.

As for this clonotype: A much more abundant neighbour one base away suggests this may be a read error. The chain links TRBV28 to TRBJ2-7; perhaps TRBD2 as D (6 bases). The germline CDR1 and CDR2 sequences are MDHEN and SYDVKM. V lost 8 bases and J lost 6, with 14 bases in between. This CDR3 has 12 amino acids. The CDR3 sequence is CASGRWLCEQYF. The DNA for the CDR3 is TGTGCCAGCGGGAGGTGGTTGTGCGAGCAGTACTTC. The whole variable domain, remainder taken from reference TRBV28 and TRBJ2-7, is DVKVTQSSRYLVKRTGEKVFLECVQDMDHENMFWYRQDPGLGLRLIYFSYDVKMKEKGDIPEGYSVSREKKERFSLILESASTNQTSMYLCASGRWLCEQYFGPGTRLTVT.

This clonotype came up many times. CDR3 nucleotide sequence: TGTGCCAGCAGCTTAGCCTGGGGGGGACAGTTCTTC. This sequence encodes CASSLAWGGQFF. The rearrangement links TRBV7-2 to TRBJ2-1, with TRBD2 matching 7 bases. This CDR3 comprises 12 residues. V shed 0 bases and J 13 bases; nucleotides not matched to a gene: 3. CDR1 and CDR2 from the germline V gene are SGHTA and FQGNSA.

This chain joins TRBV19 and TRBJ2-7; D is unresolved. This CDR3 comprises 12 residues. The germline V and J ends were trimmed by 3 bases and 6 bases, with 9 bases remaining between them. The germline CDR1 and CDR2 sequences are LNHDA and SQIVND (reference sequence). CDR3 amino acids: CASSIEGSEQYF. The CDR3 coding sequence is TGTGCCAGTAGTATCGAAGGCAGCGAGCAGTACTTC.

V is TRBV7-2 and J is TRBJ1-6; no clear D gene. Trimming cost V 1 base and J 5 bases, with 9 bases left between them. From germline, CDR1 is SGHTA and CDR2 FQGNSA. This CDR3 contains 15 residues. CDR3 nucleotide sequence: TGTGCCAGCAGCTTAGTTTCGGATAATAATTCACCCCTCCACTTT. It codes for CASSLVSDNNSPLHF.

This clonotype has ten or more counts. The chain uses TRBV28 and TRBJ2-1; 9 bases map to TRBD1. Germline V CDR1 and CDR2: MDHEN, SYDVKM. The CDR3 is 15 residues long. The V segment lost 6 bases and the J segment 12 bases; nucleotides outside the gene matches: 15. The CDR3 protein is CASRPTGGGLRGQFF. CDR3 nucleotide sequence: TGTGCCAGCAGGCCCACAGGGGGCGGCCTTCGTGGGCAGTTCTTC.

This clonotype showed up many times. The chain combines TRBV12-3 or TRBV12-4 with TRBJ2-1; 11 bases line up with TRBD1. Germline trimming cut 8 bases from V and 2 bases from J; bases unmatched to any gene: 8. CDR3 size: 16 residues. CDR3 sequence reads: CASGSGDRGAYNEQFF. In DNA form, the CDR3 reads TGTGCCAGCGGGAGCGGGGACAGGGGGGCCTACAATGAGCAGTTCTTC.

This clonotype was observed many times. The CDR3 DNA reads as TGTGCCAGCCAATATGGGACAGGGCCGAACACTGAAGCTTTCTTT. Translating gives CASQYGTGPNTEAFF. The chain recombines TRBV18 with TRBJ1-1, with 9 bases that match TRBD1. This CDR3 contains 15 residues. Germline V gene sequence: CDR1 KGHSH, CDR2 LQKENI. After removal of 8 bases from V and 1 base from J, the junction contained 8 bases not matched to a gene. The variable domain in full, with the rest retrieved from reference TRBV18 and TRBJ1-1, is NAGVMQNPRHLVRRRGQEARLRCSPMKGHSHVYWYRQLPEEGLKFMVYLQKENIIDESGMPKERFSAEFPKEGPSILRIQQVVRGDSAAYFCASQYGTGPNTEAFFGQGTRLTVV.

At least ten counts were recorded for this clonotype. The V call is TRBV7-9, the J call TRBJ2-5; D call uncertain. There are 12 residues in the CDR3. The V end lost 1 base, the J end lost 3 bases, and 3 bases lay between the germline ends. Germline values: CDR1 SEHNR, CDR2 FQNEAQ (reference sequence). The CDR3 region is CASSLGEETQYF. CDR3 nucleotides: TGTGCCAGCAGCTTAGGAGAAGAGACCCAGTACTTC.

This clonotype was seen repeatedly, ten times or more. J is TRBJ2-3 and V is TRBV28, with D hard to call. The CDR3 length is 16 residues. Germline V gives CDR1 MDHEN, CDR2 SYDVKM. Trimming took off 3 bases at V and 0 bases at J, with 13 bases between the two ends. CDR3 coding DNA: TGTGCCAGCAGTTTTCAAATTCAGTCTAGCACAGATACGCAGTATTTT. Amino acid sequence: CASSFQIQSSTDTQYF.

The genes are TRBV27 and TRBJ1-2; no reliable D call. The V and J ends lost 3 bases and 4 bases respectively, with 9 bases between them. Germline CDR1 reads MNHEY; CDR2 reads SMNVEV (reference sequence). CDR3 size: 13 residues. CDR3: CASSLGIGYGYTF. CDR3 DNA sequence: TGTGCCAGCAGTTTGGGGATTGGCTATGGCTACACCTTC.

This clonotype showed up many times. The V gene is TRBV28, the J gene TRBJ2-7, with 10 bases lining up with TRBD1. Germline V lookup: CDR1 MDHEN, CDR2 SYDVKM. The CDR3 is made up of 13 amino acids. The junction had 1 base not matched to a gene; V was cut back by 4 bases and J by 4 bases. CDR3 sequence reads: CASSSDRGYEQYF. DNA for the CDR3: TGTGCCAGCAGTTCGGACAGGGGGTACGAGCAGTACTTC.

This clonotype was counted many times. The J gene is TRBJ1-1, the V gene TRBV11-2, with TRBD1 identical over 7 bases. The CDR3 length is 15 residues. After removal of 7 bases from V and 3 bases from J, the junction contained 11 bases not matched to a gene. Germline CDR1 is SGHAT and CDR2 is FQNNGV. Written as DNA, the CDR3 is TGTGCCAGCACCCCAGGGGGGAAGCGGGACACTGAAGCTTTCTTT. Amino acids: CASTPGGKRDTEAFF.

The J gene is TRBJ2-7, the V gene TRBV18; TRBD2 aligns across 7 bases. This CDR3 region has 14 residues. Germline V CDR1 and CDR2: KGHSH, LQKENI. V shed 2 bases, J shed 3 bases, and the junction held 4 bases outside the gene matches. The CDR3 here is CASSPGGGYYEQYF. Written as DNA, the CDR3 is TGTGCCAGCTCACCAGGCGGGGGATACTACGAGCAGTACTTC.

At least ten counts were recorded for this clonotype. The V and J genes are TRBV2 and TRBJ1-4; possibly TRBD1 for D (6 bases). CDR1 is SNHLY and CDR2 is FYNNEI in the germline V gene. The germline V and J ends were trimmed by 8 bases and 6 bases, with 19 bases remaining between them. The CDR3 has 15 amino acids. The CDR3 DNA is TGTGCCAGCCTTCTGTCCGGGGGCGCGGATGAAAAACTGTTTTTT. It translates to CASLLSGGADEKLFF.

V and J are TRBV7-2 and TRBJ2-3; TRBD1 aligns across 10 bases. Germline V gene data show CDR1 as SGHTA and CDR2 as FQGNSA. The CDR3 contains 14 residues. V lost 4 bases to trimming and J lost 5 bases; unmatched junction nucleotides: 3. In DNA form, the CDR3 reads TGTGCCAGCAGCTCCGGACAGGGGGAAGATACGCAGTATTTT. Translated, it gives CASSSGQGEDTQYF.

The V call is TRBV15, the J call TRBJ1-5; D might be TRBD1 (5 bases). The V end was cut by 6 bases, the J end by 6 bases, with 9 bases between. Germline V gene sequence: CDR1 LNHNV, CDR2 YYDKDF (reference sequence). This CDR3 region has 12 residues. As DNA, the CDR3 is TGTGCCACCAGAAGCGGGGGTCAGCCCCAGCATTTT. Translated: CATRSGGQPQHF.

The chain carries TRBV19 and TRBJ1-1; a weak D match, TRBD1 (6 bases). CDR3 length: 14 amino acids. V lost 6 bases and J lost 4, with 15 bases in between. Germline loops: CDR1 LNHDA, CDR2 SQIVND (reference sequence). The CDR3 DNA is TGTGCCAGTAGCCCACGTACAGGGACCACTGAAGCTTTCTTT. This sequence encodes CASSPRTGTTEAFF.

The sample holds a few counts of this clonotype. The chain joins TRBV2 to TRBJ2-2, with TRBD2 identical over 11 bases. Germline V CDR1 and CDR2: SNHLY, FYNNEI. This CDR3 contains 14 residues. V lost 10 bases to trimming and J lost 5 bases; unmatched junction nucleotides: 6. The CDR3 reads CATTTSGATGELFF. In DNA form, the CDR3 reads TGTGCCACTACGACTAGCGGGGCTACCGGGGAGCTGTTTTTT. Variable domain in full (rest from reference TRBV2 and TRBJ2-2): EPEVTQTPSHQVTQMGQEVILRCVPISNHLYFYWYRQILGQKVEFLVSFYNNEISEKSEIFDDQFSVERPDGSNFTLKIRSTKLEDSAMYFCATTTSGATGELFFGEGSRLTVL.

This clonotype has only a few counts. The rearrangement uses TRBV18 and TRBJ1-3; a possible D gene is TRBD1 (6 bases). This CDR3 contains 18 residues. V shed 3 bases and J shed 0 bases, with 18 bases lying between them. CDR1 and CDR2 (germline): KGHSH, LQKENI. Here the CDR3 DNA reads TGTGCCAGCTCACCTACGGACAGCAGCGACAACTCTGGAAACACCATATATTTT. Translating it yields CASSPTDSSDNSGNTIYF.

This clonotype occurred many times. The J gene is TRBJ2-7, the V gene TRBV5-1; D is undetermined. The V end lost 5 bases, the J end lost 3 bases, and 15 bases lay between the germline ends. CDR3 length equals 14 residues. Germline CDR1 is SGHRS and CDR2 is YFSETQ. CDR3 in DNA: TGCGCCAGCAGGTTGTTCGTGGAGAGCTACGAGCAGTACTTC. Translation: CASRLFVESYEQYF.

This chain links TRBV6-2 or TRBV6-3 with TRBJ2-1; D call uncertain. CDR1 and CDR2 (germline): MNHEY, SVGEGT. The germline V and J ends were trimmed by 6 bases and 2 bases, with 14 bases remaining between them. CDR3 size: 15 residues. CDR3 nucleotides: TGTGCCAGCAGCCTGTTCCTGGGCCCCTACAATGAGCAGTTCTTC. This sequence encodes CASSLFLGPYNEQFF.

This clonotype has a count of ten or more. The chain has TRBV5-1 and TRBJ1-1; 7 bases match TRBD1. This CDR3 has 16 residues. V gave up 4 bases and J gave up 2 bases; unmatched junction bases: 11. In germline, CDR1 is SGHRS, CDR2 YFSETQ. CDR3 protein: CASSHGQVLSNTEAFF. In DNA, the CDR3 is TGCGCCAGCAGCCACGGACAGGTCCTCTCTAACACTGAAGCTTTCTTT.